The 6 T cell receptor beta chains listed next were all sequenced from one sample in a study of T-cell memory formation after mild COVID-19. TCRdb reprocessed the 5' RACE reads with MiXCR, giving one entry per CDR3 protein. The repertoire holds about 340,000 distinct CDR3 sequences, with 20% to 25% as singletons. The sample taken for sequencing was PBMCs or a T cell subset sorted from them (not recorded which). Receptor source: a young man who had mild COVID-19 (a few samples of this study predate the infection). Cell type and time point are not known.

CDR3 sequence reads: CASSQGTGANYGYTF. In DNA, the CDR3 is TGTGCCAGCAGCCAGGGGACGGGCGCTAACTATGGCTACACCTTC. The chain combines TRBV7-9 with TRBJ1-2, with D perhaps matching TRBD1 (6 bases). V was pared by 5 bases and J by 0 bases, with 13 bases between. The CDR3 covers 15 residues. Germline V gene sequence: CDR1 SEHNR, CDR2 FQNEAQ (reference sequence).

J is TRBJ2-3 and V is TRBV29-1, with TRBD2 matching over 7 bases. Germline V lookup: CDR1 SQVTM, CDR2 ANQGSEA. The CDR3 has 14 residues. V lost 3 bases and J lost 3; bases outside the gene matches: 6. CDR3 protein: CSVEAPSGTDTQYF. In nucleotides, the CDR3 is TGCAGCGTTGAGGCGCCTAGCGGTACAGATACGCAGTATTTT.

The V and J genes are TRBV5-1 and TRBJ1-3; 8 nucleotides line up with TRBD1. The germline V gene has CDR1 SGHRS and CDR2 YFSETQ. The CDR3 runs to 13 residues. V lost 4 bases, J lost 8 bases, and 5 bases stayed unmatched. CDR3 in DNA: TGCGCCAGCAGCGACGGGACAGGAGACACCATATATTTT. This codes for CASSDGTGDTIYF.

This clonotype was picked up a small number of times. This chain links TRBV3-1 with TRBJ1-3; D perhaps matches TRBD1 (5 bases). V was clipped by 0 bases and J by 4 bases, with 13 bases between them. Germline V gene lookup returns CDR1 LGHDT and CDR2 YNNKEL (reference sequence). The CDR3 sequence is 16 residues long. The CDR3 sequence: CASSQDLGPGGNTIYF. The CDR3 DNA is TGTGCCAGCAGCCAAGACCTGGGACCGGGAGGAAACACCATATATTTT.

The rearrangement joins TRBV4-1 to TRBJ2-7, with D possibly being TRBD2 (6 bases). Germline CDR1 reads MGHRA; CDR2 reads YSYEKL. CDR3 size: 18 residues. V was trimmed by 1 base and J by 0 bases, leaving 19 bases between them. The CDR3 sequence: CASSQASGGIDSSYEQYF. Written as DNA, the CDR3 is TGCGCCAGCAGCCAAGCCAGTGGAGGGATCGATAGCTCCTACGAGCAGTACTTC.

The chain links TRBV6-2 or TRBV6-3 to TRBJ1-1; TRBD1 might be the D (5 bases). Germline V lookup: CDR1 MNHEY, CDR2 SVGEGT. The V end was cut by 7 bases, the J end by 3 bases, with 15 bases between. The CDR3 extends over 14 amino acids. The CDR3 coding sequence is TGTGCCAGCAACGCCGATAGGGACCACACTGAAGCTTTCTTT. This encodes CASNADRDHTEAFF.